This T cell receptor beta chain was obtained from a study of T cell responses to AZD1222 COVID-19 vaccine. General observations from the study: CD4 TCRs linked to vaccination spanned spike, dominating at 160-218 and 743-854.

As for this clone: Its antigen is currently unknown.

TCRdb keeps only in-frame clones here, not all; method: immunoSEQ multiplex PCR. The sample yields approximately 190,000 clones, around 87% seen once. Sequencing used peripheral blood, obtained on day 0 of MenACWY control vaccination. The receptor comes from an adult in good health.

The chain's CDR3 is CASSRRANYGYTF. The CDR3 DNA is TGTGCCAGTAGCCGCAGGGCTAACTATGGCTACACCTTC. This chain joins TRBV19 and TRBJ1-2, with D maybe TRBD1 (5 bases). The CDR3 has 13 residues. V was cut by 6 bases and J by 0 bases, with 8 bases left in between. The germline gives CDR1 LNHDA, CDR2 SQIVND (reference sequence).